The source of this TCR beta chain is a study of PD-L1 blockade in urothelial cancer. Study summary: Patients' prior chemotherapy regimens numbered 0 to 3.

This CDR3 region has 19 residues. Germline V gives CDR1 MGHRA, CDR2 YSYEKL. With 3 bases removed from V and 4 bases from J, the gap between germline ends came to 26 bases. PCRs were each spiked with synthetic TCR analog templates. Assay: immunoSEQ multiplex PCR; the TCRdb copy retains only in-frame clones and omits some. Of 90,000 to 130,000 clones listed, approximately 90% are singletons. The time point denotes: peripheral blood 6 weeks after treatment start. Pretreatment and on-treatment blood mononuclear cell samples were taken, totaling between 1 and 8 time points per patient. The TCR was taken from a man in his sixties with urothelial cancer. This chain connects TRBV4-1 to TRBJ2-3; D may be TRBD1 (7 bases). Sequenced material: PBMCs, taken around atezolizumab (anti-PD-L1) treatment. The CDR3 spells CASSHPARRFGGGADTQYF. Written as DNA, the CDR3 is TGCGCCAGCAGCCACCCTGCCCGTCGATTCGGAGGGGGCGCAGATACGCAGTATTTT.